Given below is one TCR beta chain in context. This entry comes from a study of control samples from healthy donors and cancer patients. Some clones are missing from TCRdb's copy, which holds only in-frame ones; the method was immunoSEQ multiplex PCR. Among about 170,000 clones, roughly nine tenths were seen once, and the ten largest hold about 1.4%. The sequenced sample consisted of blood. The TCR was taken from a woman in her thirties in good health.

Here the CDR3 reads CASSKPDSGNTIYF. Written as DNA, the CDR3 is TGCGCCAGCAGCAAGCCAGACTCTGGAAACACCATATATTTT. V gene TRBV5-1 combines with J gene TRBJ1-3; no clear D gene. The CDR3 loop spans 14 amino acids. V was clipped by 4 bases and J by 0 bases, with 8 bases between them. Germline V CDR1 and CDR2: SGHRS, YFSETQ.